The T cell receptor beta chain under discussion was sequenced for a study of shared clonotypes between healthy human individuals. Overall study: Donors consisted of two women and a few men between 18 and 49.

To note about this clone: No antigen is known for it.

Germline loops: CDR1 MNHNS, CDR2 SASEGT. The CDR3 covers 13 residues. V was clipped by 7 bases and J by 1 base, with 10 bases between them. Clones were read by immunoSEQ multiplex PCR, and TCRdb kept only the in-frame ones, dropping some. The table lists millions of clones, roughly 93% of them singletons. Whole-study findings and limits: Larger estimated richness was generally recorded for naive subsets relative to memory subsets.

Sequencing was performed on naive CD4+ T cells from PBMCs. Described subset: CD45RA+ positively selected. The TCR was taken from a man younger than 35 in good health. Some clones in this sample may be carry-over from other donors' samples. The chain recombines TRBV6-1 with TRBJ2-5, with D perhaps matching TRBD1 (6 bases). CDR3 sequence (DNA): TGTGCCAGCAAGAAAGGGGGCCAAGAGACCCAGTACTTC. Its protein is CASKKGGQETQYF.